A selection of T cell receptor beta chains follows, all from one sample in a study of blood T cell repertoires in COVID-19. Libraries were prepared by immunoSEQ multiplex PCR; TCRdb keeps only in-frame clonotypes and omits some of them. The sample records roughly 100,000 clones, roughly 76% being singletons. Sequencing was carried out using peripheral blood. Receptor source: an elderly woman with active or convalescent COVID-19. CDR3s include the opening cysteine and the closing phenylalanine or tryptophan. The D gene is left open where the match is weak. Only part of the rows carry a size: once, few, many, or a class if the clone is expanded.

TRBJ2-1 TRBD2 17 TRBV3-1/TRBV3-2 . TGTGCCAGCAGCCAAGGGACTAGCGGGGGGCGATACAATGAGCAGTTCTTC CASSQGTSGGRYNEQFF
TRBJ2-2 TRBD2 16 TRBV30 . TGTGCCTGCCAAGGGCCCCTAGCGGTCAACACCGGGGAGCTGTTTTTT CACQGPLAVNTGELFF
TRBJ2-7 . 12 TRBV29-1 . TGCAGCGTTGAGCAGGGGAGCTACGAGCAGTACTTC CSVEQGSYEQYF
TRBJ2-5 TRBD1 17 TRBV11-3 . TGTGCCAGCTCCCTACCAGGGCCTGGACAGGGAAAAGAGACCCAGTACTTC CASSLPGPGQGKETQYF
TRBJ2-7 TRBD2 14 TRBV3-1/TRBV3-2 . TGTGCCAGCAGCCAAGAGGGCGGGAGGTACGAGCAGTACTTC CASSQEGGRYEQYF
TRBJ2-7 TRBD1 12 TRBV10-2 . TGCGCCAGCAGACAGGGGAGCTACGAGCAGTACTTC CASRQGSYEQYF
TRBJ1-6 . 14 TRBV30 . TGTGCCTGGAGGAAACAGGGACGGAGTTCACCCCTCCACTTT CAWRKQGRSSPLHF
TRBJ2-5 TRBD2 15 TRBV6-6 . TGTGCCAGCGGCACCGGGACTAGCGAACGCAAGACCCAGTACTTC CASGTGTSERKTQYF
TRBJ2-3 . 15 TRBV6-2/TRBV6-3 . TGTGCCAGCAGCCCCGGGGTCCTGGGCACAGATACGCAGTATTTT CASSPGVLGTDTQYF
TRBJ1-5 . 14 TRBV4-1 . TGCGCCAGCAGCTCACGGATAGAGGAGCAGCCCCAGCATTTT CASSSRIEEQPQHF
TRBJ1-2 . 13 TRBV5-4 few TGTGCCAGCAGCTTGGAGAGCCAGGATGGCTACACCTTC CASSLESQDGYTF
TRBJ1-2 . 13 TRBV27 . TGTGCCAGCAGTTTTAGAGGGGGTCCGGGCTACACCTTC CASSFRGGPGYTF